This T cell receptor (beta chain) was documented in a study of blood T cells in healthy people across ages. Study-wide points: Older individuals had lower TCR beta diversity per million T cells (the decline was roughly linear).

CDR3 length equals 16 residues. CDR1 and CDR2 (germline): SGHAT, FQNNGV. Notes on this clonotype: Antigen unknown.

A second PCR, run for about 7 to 11 cycles, used a sample-barcoded 5' primer plus a J-beta primer mix. From the 5' RACE reads, TCRdb called clonotypes with MiXCR, one entry per CDR3 protein. This repertoire shows about 580,000 distinct CDR3 sequences, more than 45% found once; its top ten account for under 30%. This receptor was obtained from a man older than 75 in good health. The chain has TRBV11-2 and TRBJ2-5, with TRBD2 as a possible D gene (6 bases). The J call is doubtful: the DNA matches TRBJ2-7 better. Specimen: blood. Here the CDR3 DNA reads TGTGCCAGCAGCTTAGATCGGAGCGCGGGAACCTACGAGCAGTACTTC. Translation: CASSLDRSAGTYEQYF.